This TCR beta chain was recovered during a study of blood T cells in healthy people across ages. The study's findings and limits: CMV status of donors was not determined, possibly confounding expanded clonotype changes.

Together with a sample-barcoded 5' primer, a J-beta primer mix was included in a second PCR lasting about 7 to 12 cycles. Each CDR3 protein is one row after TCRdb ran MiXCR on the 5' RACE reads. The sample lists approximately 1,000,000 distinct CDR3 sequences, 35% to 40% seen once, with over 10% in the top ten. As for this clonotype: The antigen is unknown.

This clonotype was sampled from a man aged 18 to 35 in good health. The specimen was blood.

The CDR3: CASSPSPGINYGYTF. CDR3 bases: TGCGCCAGCAGCCCCTCGCCCGGGATTAACTATGGCTACACCTTC. This chain uses TRBV4-3 with TRBJ1-2, with D unclear. CDR3 length: 15 residues. V was trimmed by 4 bases and J by 1 base, leaving 13 bases between them. The germline V gene encodes CDR1 LGHNA and CDR2 YSLEER.